This entry lists 8 T cell receptor beta chains sequenced from one sample in a study of T cell responses to AZD1222 COVID-19 vaccine. Sequenced by immunoSEQ multiplex PCR; TCRdb stores in-frame clones only, minus some. Among about 140,000 clones listed, about 93% were seen once. Here the sequenced sample was peripheral blood, taken 28 days after the second AZD1222 dose. These TCRs come from an adult who received the AZD1222 COVID-19 vaccine.

The rearrangement joins TRBV11-3 to TRBJ2-5, with D possibly TRBD1 on 5 matching bases. The CDR3 length is 13 residues. CDR1 and CDR2 (germline): SGHNT, YENEEA. With 5 bases removed from V and 5 bases from J, the gap between germline ends came to 12 bases. Here the CDR3 reads CASSLDNRETQYF. CDR3 sequence (DNA): TGTGCCAGCAGCCTCGACAACAGGGAGACCCAGTACTTC. Based on the CDR3 plus reference TRBV11-3 and TRBJ2-5, the full variable domain is EAGVVQSPRYKIIEKKQPVAFWCNPISGHNTLYWYLQNLGQGPELLIRYENEEAVDDSQLPKDRFSAERLKGVDSTLKIQPAELGDSAVYLCASSLDNRETQYFGPGTRLLVL.

The CDR3 here is CASRGGLADEQFF. CDR3 nucleotide sequence: TGTGCCAGTAGAGGGGGACTAGCGGATGAGCAGTTCTTC. This chain joins TRBV19 and TRBJ2-1; 11 bases map to TRBD2. V dropped 6 bases and J dropped 8; count of bases not matched to a gene: 3. Germline CDR1 and CDR2: LNHDA and SQIVND (reference sequence). The CDR3 has 13 residues. Supplemented by reference TRBV19 and TRBJ2-1, the full variable domain reads DGGITQSPKYLFRKEGQNVTLSCEQNLNHDAMYWYRQDPGQGLRLIYYSQIVNDFQKGDIAEGYSVSREKKESFPLTVTSAQKNPTAFYLCASRGGLADEQFFGPGTRLTVL.

The table lists this clone with a count of one. This rearrangement joins TRBV5-4 to TRBJ1-1; D is ambiguous. The CDR3 sequence is 13 residues long. CDR1 SGHNT and CDR2 YYREEE come from the germline V gene (reference sequence). Trimming removed 1 base from V and 1 base from J, with 5 bases in between. CDR3 loop: CASSLTANTEAFF. DNA of the CDR3: TGTGCCAGCAGCTTGACAGCGAACACTGAAGCTTTCTTT.

J is TRBJ2-7 and V is TRBV28, with 8 bases matching TRBD2. CDR1 is MDHEN, CDR2 SYDVKM, per germline. V trimming: 7 bases; J trimming: 0 bases; junction bases outside the gene matches: 8. The CDR3 contains 15 residues. The CDR3 DNA reads TGTGCCAGCAAGACGGCGGGGGGCCTCTCCTACGAGCAGTACTTC. Translated: CASKTAGGLSYEQYF. The whole variable domain, remainder taken from reference TRBV28 and TRBJ2-7, is DVKVTQSSRYLVKRTGEKVFLECVQDMDHENMFWYRQDPGLGLRLIYFSYDVKMKEKGDIPEGYSVSREKKERFSLILESASTNQTSMYLCASKTAGGLSYEQYFGPGTRLTVT.

This clone was recorded only once. The V call is TRBV4-2, the J call TRBJ1-2; 8 bases are a match to TRBD1. This CDR3 has 15 residues. Germline V gives CDR1 LGHNA, CDR2 YNFKEQ. Unmatched junction bases numbered 5, after V lost 1 base and J lost 4 bases. CDR3 sequence reads: CASSQGAQGGYGYTF. DNA of the CDR3: TGTGCCAGCAGCCAAGGTGCACAGGGGGGCTATGGCTACACCTTC.

This clone was recorded once. The rearrangement links TRBV4-1 to TRBJ1-6; 7 bases agree with TRBD1. This CDR3 region has 16 residues. With 1 base clipped from V and 7 bases from J, the junction kept 7 bases outside the gene matches. Per the germline V gene, CDR1 is MGHRA and CDR2 is YSYEKL. CDR3 nucleotides: TGCGCCAGCAGCCAAGTAGTAGGGACAGAGAATTCACCCCTCCACTTT. Translated: CASSQVVGTENSPLHF.

The chain has TRBV11-3 and TRBJ1-4; possibly TRBD1 for D (5 bases). Germline-derived CDR1 and CDR2 are SGHNT and YENEEA. Trimming removed 4 bases at V and 3 bases at J, with 12 bases between. This CDR3 is built from 15 residues. DNA for the CDR3: TGTGCCAGCAGCTCAGACCAGACAGCTAATGAAAAACTGTTTTTT. It specifies CASSSDQTANEKLFF.

This chain connects TRBV27 to TRBJ1-4, with 7 nucleotides matching TRBD1. Trimming removed 5 bases from V and 8 bases from J; junction bases left unmatched: 11. The CDR3 has 15 residues. CDR1 MNHEY and CDR2 SMNVEV come from the germline V gene (reference sequence). The CDR3 sequence is CASSRQGWEGEKLFF. The CDR3 bases are TGTGCCAGCAGTCGACAGGGTTGGGAGGGAGAAAAACTGTTTTTT. Full variable domain (rest looked up from reference TRBV27 and TRBJ1-4): EAQVTQNPRYLITVTGKKLTVTCSQNMNHEYMSWYRQDPGLGLRQIYYSMNVEVTDKGDVPEGYKVSRKEKRNFPLILESPSPNQTSLYFCASSRQGWEGEKLFFGSGTQLSVL.